This TCR beta chain originates from a study of cytomegalovirus exposure and HLA in healthy donors. Study background: Inside one of the first data releases sat tens of millions of unique TCRs taken from HLA-typed donors. Overall study findings and caveats: Within an earlier analysis, most TCR beta V segments proved productive either about 87% or about 30% of the time.

Trimming cost V 6 bases and J 6 bases, with 12 bases left between them. The CDR3 runs to 13 residues. Looked up from germline, CDR1 is KGHSH and CDR2 is LQKENI. With 60 Vbeta and 13 Jbeta primers, the PCR was carried out. The table came from immunoSEQ multiplex PCR; TCRdb's copy has only in-frame clones and leaves some out. The data hold 150,000 to 200,000 clones, with 81% observed a single time. Remarks on this clone: What it binds is not known.

This rearrangement joins TRBV18 to TRBJ2-1; no clear D gene. The receptor comes from a man aged 35 to 55 in good health and CMV-seropositive. The specimen sequenced was PBMCs. CDR3 residues: CASSPGVLNEQFF. The CDR3 DNA sequence: TGTGCCAGCTCCCCCGGAGTACTCAATGAGCAGTTCTTC.